This T cell receptor (beta chain) was found in a study of cytomegalovirus exposure and HLA in healthy donors. Study results and caveats: TCR beta chain V- and J-gene trimming was linked, in a later analysis, to a missense variant in DCLRE1C. Researchers reported in a later analysis that common viral pathogens appeared linked to several top clusters. An analysis that came later showed most CMV-associated TCR beta chains appearing HLA-restricted.

Worth noting for this clone: Antigen: not known.

PCR was performed using 60 Vbeta and 13 Jbeta primers. Using immunoSEQ multiplex PCR, the repertoire was profiled, and TCRdb retains in-frame clones only, with some absent. The repertoire holds 150,000 to 200,000 clones, around 83% seen once, with 4.1% in the top ten. Germline V CDR1 and CDR2: SGHAT, FQNNGV. V was pared by 0 bases and J by 4 bases, with 9 bases between. This CDR3 is 15 amino acids long. The origin of this receptor is a man over 45 in good health and CMV-seropositive. The specimen was PBMCs. This chain connects TRBV11-2 to TRBJ2-2; perhaps TRBD2 as D (5 bases). The CDR3 coding sequence is TGTGCCAGCAGCTTAGAGCGGGTGCGCACCGGGGAGCTGTTTTTT. Residues: CASSLERVRTGELFF.